This TCR beta chain derives from a study of shared clonotypes between healthy human individuals. Every donor was a Caucasian adult from Nashville, Tennessee. This clone was seen more than once but under ten times. Generated by immunoSEQ multiplex PCR, the TCRdb table keeps only in-frame clones and is missing some. Found here are about 980,000 clones, over 60% of them singletons; the top ten hold roughly 1.5%. Germline-derived CDR1 and CDR2 are MDHEN and SYDVKM. V shed 5 bases, J shed 2 bases, and the junction held 4 bases outside the gene matches. This CDR3 is 15 amino acids long. Source material: memory CD4+ T cells sorted from blood. As to subset: CD45RA-negative fraction. This chain joins TRBV28 and TRBJ2-7, with TRBD2 identical over 12 bases. This TCR came from a man between 18 and 29 years old in good health. The CDR3 is CASSPPSGGAYEQYF. Here the CDR3 DNA reads TGTGCCAGCAGTCCACCTAGCGGGGGGGCCTACGAGCAGTACTTC.